These 9 T cell receptor beta chains share one sample of origin, sequenced in a study of blood T cells in healthy people across ages. A J-beta primer mix and a sample-barcoded 5' primer were used in a second PCR of about 7 to 11 cycles. From the 5' RACE reads, TCRdb called clonotypes with MiXCR, one entry per CDR3 protein. The sample lists about 930,000 distinct CDR3 sequences, 25% to 30% occurring once. The sample was also linked to a second study, of T cells of mothers and their children.

Sequenced: blood. These TCRs come from a woman between 35 and 50 years old in good health.

The rearrangement links TRBV4-3 to TRBJ2-7, with 10 positions matching TRBD1. J gave up 11 bases and V 4 bases, and 5 bases lay outside the gene matches. The CDR3 covers 12 residues. In germline, CDR1 is LGHNA, CDR2 YSLEER. In DNA form, the CDR3 reads TGCGCCAGCAGCCTACGACAGGGGGCAAAGTACTTC. This encodes CASSLRQGAKYF.

This clonotype has just a few counts. The CDR3 DNA sequence: TGTGCCAGCAGCTTAGTGGGTGTCAGCTCCTACAATGAGCAGTTCTTC. Translation gives CASSLVGVSSYNEQFF. The chain recombines TRBV7-9 with TRBJ2-1, with D hard to call. Germline V gene lookup returns CDR1 SEHNR and CDR2 FQNEAQ (reference sequence). Deletions cut 1 base from V and 0 bases from J, with 10 bases between. CDR3 length: 16 residues.

Ten or more counts support this clonotype. The chain couples TRBV29-1 to TRBJ2-3; a weak D match, TRBD1 (5 bases). The CDR3 consists of 17 residues. Germline CDR1 and CDR2: SQVTM and ANQGSEA. The ends were cut back, 6 bases at V and 2 bases at J, with 24 bases in the middle. The CDR3, as DNA: TGCAGCGTACTACCTGGGGCCACAGCATTTATCACAGATACGCAGTATTTT. It codes for CSVLPGATAFITDTQYF.

The chain employs TRBV7-2 and TRBJ2-1; no clear D. CDR1 and CDR2 from the germline V gene are SGHTA and FQGNSA. The CDR3 extends over 16 amino acids. The V end was cut by 5 bases, the J end by 9 bases, with 23 bases between. The CDR3 loop reads CASSPQVGGGLGEQFF. As DNA, the CDR3 is TGTGCCAGCAGCCCCCAAGTAGGCGGCGGTTTAGGTGAGCAGTTCTTC.

This clonotype came up a few times. The chain joins TRBV7-8 to TRBJ2-5, with 11 nucleotides matching TRBD1. V dropped 1 base and J dropped 4; count of bases not matched to a gene: 8. The V gene's germline CDR1 is SGHVS and CDR2 FQNEAQ. The CDR3 consists of 17 residues. CDR3 residues: CASSLVADRGQRETQYF. The CDR3 coding sequence is TGTGCCAGCAGCTTAGTAGCGGACAGGGGGCAGCGAGAGACCCAGTACTTC.

This clonotype was counted many times. V usage is TRBV9 and J usage is TRBJ1-2; 9 bases align to TRBD1. The V and J ends lost 6 bases and 5 bases, in that order; junction bases with no gene match: 14. The CDR3 sequence is 16 residues long. CDR1 and CDR2 from the germline V gene are SGDLS and YYNGEE. The CDR3 sequence is CASNREGTGSPYGYTF. The CDR3 DNA follows: TGTGCCAGCAACCGCGAGGGGACAGGGTCTCCTTATGGCTACACCTTC.

The chain is built from TRBV4-2 and TRBJ1-1, with 9 nucleotides matching TRBD1. V was clipped by 0 bases and J by 6 bases; unmatched bases: 5. Germline CDR1 reads LGHNA; CDR2 reads YNFKEQ. CDR3 length: 15 amino acids. CDR3 nucleotide sequence: TGTGCCAGCAGCCAAGATGGGGACAGGGTCGCTGAAGCTTTCTTT. Its protein product is CASSQDGDRVAEAFF.

The chain joins TRBV20-1 to TRBJ2-3; D is possibly TRBD1 (7 bases). V gave up 5 bases and J gave up 5 bases, with 17 bases separating them. The CDR3 sequence is 14 residues long. Germline lookup yields CDR1 DFQATT and CDR2 SNEGSKA (reference sequence). The CDR3 sequence: CSAAGRGVVDTQYF. CDR3 coding DNA: TGCAGTGCTGCGGGCAGGGGGGTAGTAGATACGCAGTATTTT.

This clonotype was seen more than once but under ten times. This rearrangement joins TRBV4-3 to TRBJ2-3, with 8 bases lining up with TRBD2. The V gene's germline CDR1 is LGHNA and CDR2 YSLEER. This CDR3 contains 16 residues. Trimming at V came to 0 bases and at J to 6 bases, leaving 8 bases not matched to a gene. The CDR3 here is CASSQDNGGAGDTQYF. Here the CDR3 DNA reads TGCGCCAGCAGCCAAGACAACGGGGGGGCCGGGGATACGCAGTATTTT.